Sequencing of this T cell receptor (beta chain) was carried out in a study of blood T cell repertoires in COVID-19. As for the study in general: Samples of COVID-19 (acute and convalescent) were obtained from the United States, Italy and Spain. PBMCs, B-cell-depleted T cells, or T cells were the source of the cDNA or gDNA that made up the material.

This clone was seen once. In the authors' methods: Estimates of nucleated cell counts were drawn from the amplification of reference gene primers. The data were produced by immunoSEQ multiplex PCR, yet TCRdb's version contains in-frame clones alone and is incomplete. D and trimming were read from the DNA, whereas the V and J calls and clone size are those reported in that table. The sample has 150,000 to 200,000 clones, 86% seen once. Germline CDR1 MNHEY, CDR2 SVGAGI. The CDR3 has 13 residues. V lost 2 bases to trimming and J lost 1 base, with 5 bases between them. Sequences were obtained from peripheral blood. The receptor comes from a man aged 50 to 60 with active or convalescent COVID-19. V is TRBV6-5 and J is TRBJ1-1; D is ambiguous. CDR3 in DNA: TGTGCCAGCAGTTACGGAGAGAACACTGAAGCTTTCTTT. It encodes CASSYGENTEAFF.